The source of this TCR beta chain is a study of T cell repertoires in cytomegalovirus infection. Whole-study context: HLA-B-restricted CMV epitopes that are well studied, plus recently identified HLA-C-restricted ones, were used by the study. An indication of both CMV infection and matching HLA type came from public TCR beta signatures.

This CDR3 comprises 14 residues. Trimming cost V 2 bases and J 4 bases, with 8 bases left between them. Germline CDR1 MDHEN, CDR2 SYDVKM. Concerning this clonotype: Antigen specificity is unknown.

Using its own MiXCR run on the reads, TCRdb lists one record per CDR3 protein. The sample holds some 270,000 distinct CDR3 sequences, approximately 22% seen once. Study-wide findings and caveats: Individuals carrying CMV plus the relevant HLA were identified by cumulative frequency of public TCR beta families. Clonotypes of TCR beta that were HLA-C-restricted and CMV-specific dominated the ex vivo response.

This chain connects TRBV28 to TRBJ1-4, with D unresolved. The origin of this receptor is a human donor in good health (CMV status not recorded). Some clones in this sample may be carry-over from other donors' samples. The sample here was cultured PBMCs, taken from culture after CMV antigen stimulation. CDR3 nucleotides: TGTGCCAGCAGTTTAAGCGGCGTTAATGAAAAACTGTTTTTT. This encodes CASSLSGVNEKLFF.